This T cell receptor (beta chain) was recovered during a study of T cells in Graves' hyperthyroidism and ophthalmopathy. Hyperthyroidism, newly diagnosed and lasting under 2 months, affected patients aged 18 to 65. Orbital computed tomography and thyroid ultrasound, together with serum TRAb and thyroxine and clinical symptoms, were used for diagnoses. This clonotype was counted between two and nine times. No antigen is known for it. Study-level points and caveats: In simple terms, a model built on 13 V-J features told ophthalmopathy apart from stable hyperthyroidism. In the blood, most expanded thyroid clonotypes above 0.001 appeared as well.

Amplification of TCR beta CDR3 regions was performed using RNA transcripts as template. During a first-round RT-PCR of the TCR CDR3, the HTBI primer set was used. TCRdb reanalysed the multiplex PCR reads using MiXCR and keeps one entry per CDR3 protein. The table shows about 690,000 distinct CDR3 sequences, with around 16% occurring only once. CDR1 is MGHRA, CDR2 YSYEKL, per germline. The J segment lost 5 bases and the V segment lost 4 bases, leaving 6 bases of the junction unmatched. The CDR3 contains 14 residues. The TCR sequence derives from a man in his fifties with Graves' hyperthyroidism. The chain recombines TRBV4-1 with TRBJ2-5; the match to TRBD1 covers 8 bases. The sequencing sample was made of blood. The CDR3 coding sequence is TGCGCCAGCAGCCGGACAGGGCTTGGGGAGACCCAGTACTTC. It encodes CASSRTGLGETQYF.